This TCR beta chain was documented in a study of response to subunit inactivated influenza vaccine. General study results and limits: After each seasonal influenza vaccination, few new T cells are recruited, the authors suggested.

A few counts support this clonotype. Its antigen is still unknown. V was clipped by 4 bases and J by 3 bases, with 7 bases between them. Per germline, CDR1 SQVTM and CDR2 ANQGSEA. CDR3 length: 11 residues. TCRdb recomputed calls from the RT-PCR reads with MiXCR, one row per CDR3 protein. In the table there are roughly 790,000 distinct CDR3 sequences, 21% of which are singletons. This receptor was taken from a middle-aged man who received an inactivated influenza vaccine. This chain uses TRBV29-1 with TRBJ2-7; D may be TRBD2 (5 bases). The material was PBMCs from blood, obtained roughly 5 days after vaccination. CDR3 region: CSVGESYEQYF. Here the CDR3 DNA reads TGCAGCGTTGGGGAGAGCTACGAGCAGTACTTC.